This entry lists 2 T cell receptor beta chains sequenced from one sample in a study of CD8+CD57+ T cells in acquired aplastic anemia. Genomic DNA acted as the template from which TCR beta VDJ combination and CDR3 sequence profiling were carried out. TCRdb reprocessed the reads via MiXCR and lists one record per CDR3 protein. The sample yields around 150,000 distinct CDR3 sequences, 40% to 55% seen once. It was patients with CD8+CD57+ cell expansion by flow cytometry who were chosen for sequencing. Sequences were obtained from sorted CD4+, CD8+, or CD8+CD57+ T cells (not recorded which) from PBMCs. These receptors came from a human donor with aplastic anemia.

This chain links TRBV6-5 with TRBJ2-3, with 8 bases identical to TRBD2. The V segment lost 4 bases and the J segment 0 bases; nucleotides outside the gene matches: 6. The CDR3 consists of 16 residues. Per the germline V gene, CDR1 is MNHEY and CDR2 is SVGAGI. This CDR3 reads CASSSRSSGSTDTQYF. CDR3 DNA: TGTGCCAGCAGTTCGCGGTCTAGCGGGAGCACAGATACGCAGTATTTT.

The J gene is TRBJ2-7, the V gene TRBV12-3 or TRBV12-4, with TRBD1 matching over 8 bases. V trimming: 5 bases; J trimming: 3 bases; junction bases outside the gene matches: 9. There are 15 residues in the CDR3. CDR3 residues: CASSGYRGTGYEQYF. CDR3 in DNA: TGTGCCAGCAGTGGTTACAGGGGGACGGGCTACGAGCAGTACTTC.